This T cell receptor (beta chain) comes out of a study of T-cell memory formation after mild COVID-19. The table lists this clonotype with a few counts. Its antigen is undetermined. TCRdb reanalysed the 5' RACE reads using MiXCR and keeps one entry per CDR3 protein. The profile shows roughly 50,000 distinct CDR3 sequences, 12% of them singletons. General study results and limits: Contracting CD8+ clones were enriched in EMRA, CD4+ mainly in CM and EM. Pre-infection memory held some responding clones, suggesting pre-existing cross-reactive T cells responded.

CDR1 and CDR2 (germline): LGHNA, YNFKEQ. The CDR3 has 18 amino acids. Unmatched junction bases numbered 8, after V lost 0 bases and J lost 0 bases. This receptor was taken from a man between 18 and 35 years old who had mild COVID-19 (a few samples of this study predate the infection). Cell type and time point are not known. The genes are TRBV4-2 and TRBJ2-3; 8 nucleotides match TRBD2. Sequences were obtained from PBMCs or a T cell subset sorted from them (not recorded which). The CDR3 nucleotides read TGTGCCAGCAGCCAAGAGGGAGGCGGGGGGATTAGCACAGATACGCAGTATTTT. This gives the protein CASSQEGGGGISTDTQYF.